Listed below are T cell receptor beta chains from one sample, sequenced in a study of T cells in localized non-small cell lung cancer. Data came from immunoSEQ multiplex PCR; TCRdb stores just in-frame clones and leaves some out. This table has tens of thousands of clones, roughly 87% appearing once. The sequenced sample was peripheral blood, obtained before any cancer treatment. The receptors derive from a man aged 35 to 69 with stage I squamous cell lung carcinoma. The CDR3 runs from the conserved cysteine through the conserved F or W. D genes are given only for firm matches. Clone size is shown for a subset of rows, as once, few, many or a class of expanded clone.

v_gene	j_gene	abundance	d_gene	CDR3nt	CDR3aa
TRBV4-2	TRBJ2-5	once	TRBD2	TGTGCCAGCAGCCGAACATCCGGACTAGCGGGGGGGGAGACCCAGTACTTC	CASSRTSGLAGGETQYF
TRBV4-2	TRBJ2-2	.	.	TGTGCCAGCAGCCTCCGTGAGGGAGCGAACACCGGGGAGCTGTTTTTT	CASSLREGANTGELFF
TRBV18	TRBJ1-1	.	.	TGTGCCAGCTCCGTAGGGACTACAGCTGAAGCTTTCTTT	CASSVGTTAEAFF
TRBV18	TRBJ2-7	.	TRBD1	TGTGCCAGCTCACCAGGGACAGGAAGGAACGAGCAGTACTTC	CASSPGTGRNEQYF
TRBV15	TRBJ1-5	.	.	TGTGCCACCAGCAGAGATCGGGAGACGACGCAGCCCCAGCATTTT	CATSRDRETTQPQHF
TRBV7-8	TRBJ2-5	.	TRBD2	TGTGCCAGCAGCTTAATTCTAGCGGGGGGTAAAGAGACCCAGTACTTC	CASSLILAGGKETQYF
TRBV7-2	TRBJ2-6	.	.	TGTGCCAGCAGCTTAACTGGGGGTGGTGGGGCCAACGTCCTGACTTTC	CASSLTGGGGANVLTF
TRBV7-8	TRBJ1-2	once	.	TGTGCCAGCAGCCCTCAACCAGAGGGTGGCTACACCTTC	CASSPQPEGGYTF
TRBV4-1	TRBJ2-5	.	TRBD1	TGCGCCAGCAGCCGGATCCCGACAGGGCAGGAGACCCAGTACTTC	CASSRIPTGQETQYF
TRBV10-3	TRBJ2-2	few	.	TGTGCCATCAGTCCCTCGAACACCGGGGAGCTGTTTTTT	CAISPSNTGELFF
TRBV6-5	TRBJ2-7	.	TRBD2	TGTGCCACCATCCCCAGGCGGCCGGGGGGGTACGAGCAGTACTTC	CATIPRRPGGYEQYF
TRBV19	TRBJ2-6	.	.	TGTGCCAGTAGTACCGGGGCTGGGGCCAACGTCCTGACTTTC	CASSTGAGANVLTF
TRBV5-8	TRBJ2-7	once	.	TGTGCCAGCAGCTTCGGGTCGTACGAGCAGTACTTC	CASSFGSYEQYF
TRBV7-9	TRBJ1-1	.	.	TGTGCCAGCAGTCGCGGACTCCGGAACACTGAAGCTTTCTTT	CASSRGLRNTEAFF
TRBV5-1	TRBJ2-2	.	.	TGCGCCACCTCGGCTGGAGCCGCGAACACCGGGGAGCTGTTTTTT	CATSAGAANTGELFF
TRBV18	TRBJ1-5	.	.	TGTGCCAGCTCACCGGAAAAGTATCAGCCCCAGCATTTT	CASSPEKYQPQHF
TRBV30	TRBJ1-4	.	.	TGTGCCTGGAGTGTGCGGCAACAAGTTTTCGGTGAAAAACTGTTTTTT	CAWSVRQQVFGEKLFF
TRBV5-1	TRBJ2-1	.	.	TGCGCCAGCAGCTTGGAGGTGGGGGGTTTGGATGAGCAGTTCTTC	CASSLEVGGLDEQFF
TRBV4-1	TRBJ1-6	.	.	TGCGCCAGCAGCCAAGAGACAACGCGTGGCTCACCCCTCCACTTT	CASSQETTRGSPLHF